This is a list of T cell receptor beta chains from one sample in a study of blood T cells in healthy people across ages. Each CDR3 protein is one row after TCRdb ran MiXCR on the 5' RACE reads. The top ten clones hold less than 15% of a sample with about 1.1 million distinct CDR3 sequences, 30% to 40% of them seen once. What was sequenced was blood. The origin of the receptors is a man aged 18 to 30 in good health. Each CDR3 is given with its conserved first and last residue.

>TRBJ2-2|TRBV6-2/TRBV6-3
CASSSKGIPGELFF
>TRBJ1-1|TRBV19
CTSSIAASGGTEAFF
>TRBJ2-1|TRBV3-1
CASSGPAYNEQFF
>TRBJ2-3|TRBV28
CASSPRGASSTDTQYF
>TRBJ2-3|TRBV7-2
CASRLTAGVPDTQYF
>TRBJ2-5|TRBV28
CASSFQSLQETQYF
>TRBJ1-1|TRBV10-3
CAISESSVDVTEAFF
>TRBJ1-2|TRBV7-2
CASSLASPGAYGYTF
>TRBJ2-2|TRBV6-1
CASTIAGGNTGELFF
>TRBJ2-1|TRBV3-1
CASSQDATTNEQFF
>TRBJ2-3|TRBV24-1
CATSEGETDTQYF
>TRBJ2-3|TRBV5-1
CASSLKVDTQYF
>TRBJ2-5|TRBV7-9
CASSVGGGGTDEQYF
>TRBJ1-2|TRBV5-1
CASSFSAAAYGYTF
>TRBJ2-1|TRBV4-3
CASSQEQRGYNEQFF
>TRBJ1-2|TRBV30
CAWIHPGGDGYTF
>TRBJ1-5|TRBV6-1
CASETGNGQPQHF
>TRBJ2-5|TRBV7-2
CASSRGGETQETQYF
>TRBJ2-3|TRBV6-5
CASSSLGLTSTDTQYF
>TRBJ2-3|TRBV7-9
CASSFGTSLGITDTQYF
>TRBJ2-1|TRBV29-1
CSVVGSADRSYNEQFF
>TRBJ2-3|TRBV2
CASTPAVSTDTQYF
>TRBJ2-1|TRBV4-1
CASSQVTGNEQFF
>TRBJ2-2|TRBV12-3/TRBV12-4
CGSTGAEPNTGELFF
>TRBJ1-1|TRBV19
CASSKDLTSGAYTEAFF
>TRBJ1-1|TRBV20-1
CSASSRGGMNTEAFF
>NA|TRBV12-3/TRBV12-4
CASSTRLYEQYF
>TRBJ1-2|TRBV12-3/TRBV12-4
CASSPTGGVGYGYTF
>TRBJ1-2|TRBV20-1
CSARDTRTAALGGYTF
>TRBJ1-2|TRBV12-3/TRBV12-4
CASSLAGTFGYTF
>TRBJ1-1|TRBV3-1
CASIQDPPHGINTEAFF
>TRBJ1-5|TRBV7-2
CASSLLPQGIDQPQHF
>TRBJ1-2|TRBV12-3/TRBV12-4
CASGYRQGAYGYTF
>TRBJ2-5|TRBV7-2
CASSLRGPGSSKETQYF
>TRBJ2-7|TRBV10-3
CAISDTTEPYEQYF